These T cell receptor beta chains were read from a single sample in a study of T-cell reconstitution after alpha-beta-depleted transplantation in children. MiXCR, run by TCRdb on the PCR reads, gives a single entry per CDR3 protein. The sample comprises 30,000 to 40,000 distinct CDR3 sequences, under 7.5% of which are singletons, and more than 25% rests with the top ten. The input for sequencing was peripheral blood, taken 60 days after TCRalphabeta/CD19-depleted stem cell transplant. These receptors were obtained from a child younger than two who had a stem cell transplant for acute myeloid leukemia, so the T cells may come from the graft donor. CDR3s include the opening cysteine and the closing phenylalanine or tryptophan. The D gene is left open where the match is weak. Size values are once, few and many counts, or a class for expanded clones, and some rows have none.

D	length	V	J	size	DNA	CDR3
.	13	TRBV6-5	TRBJ1-6	many	TGTGCCAGCAGTTACGACAGACGATCACCCCTCCACTTT	CASSYDRRSPLHF
.	15	TRBV11-2	TRBJ2-7	many	TGTGCCAGCAGCTTAGGGCAGGGCACGGTCTACGAGCAGTACTTC	CASSLGQGTVYEQYF
TRBD1	15	TRBV4-3	TRBJ2-2	many	TGCGCCAGCAGCGAAGGACAGGAGGACACCGGGGAGCTGTTTTTT	CASSEGQEDTGELFF
.	14	TRBV5-1	TRBJ2-5	many	TGCGCCAGCAGCTTGGAGGGGTCACAAGAGACCCAGTACTTC	CASSLEGSQETQYF
.	13	TRBV7-9	TRBJ2-5	many	TGTGCCAGCAGCTTAGCAGCTGCAGAGACCCAGTACTTC	CASSLAAAETQYF
.	14	TRBV12-3/TRBV12-4	TRBJ1-5	many	TGTGCCAGCAGTTTCCGGGCAGGGAGTAAGCCCCAGCATTTT	CASSFRAGSKPQHF
.	15	TRBV7-2	TRBJ2-7	many	TGTGCCAGCAGCTTAGGTCTTAGGGGACGGTACGAGCAGTACTTC	CASSLGLRGRYEQYF
.	15	TRBV7-6	TRBJ2-1	many	TGTGCCAGCAGCGACCCCTCTAGCATTTGGATAGGGCAGTTCTTC	CASSDPSSIWIGQFF
TRBD2	13	TRBV5-1	TRBJ2-5	many	TGCGCCAGCAGCCCCAGCGGGATTGAGACCCAGTACTTC	CASSPSGIETQYF
.	15	TRBV12-3/TRBV12-4	TRBJ2-6	many	TGTGCCAGCAGTTCCCGACAGCCCGGGGCCAACGTCCTGACTTTC	CASSSRQPGANVLTF
.	12	TRBV7-6	TRBJ2-7	many	TGTGCCAGCAGCCGGCAGGGATACGAGCAGTACTTC	CASSRQGYEQYF
.	16	TRBV2	TRBJ1-2	many	TGTGCCAGCAGAGGGCGGACTGCGCGGGAGGCTTATGGCTACACCTTC	CASRGRTAREAYGYTF
TRBD1	16	TRBV6-5	TRBJ2-5	.	TGTGCCAGCAGTTGGAGGGGGACAGGGGAGATAGAGACCCAGTACTTC	CASSWRGTGEIETQYF
.	12	TRBV4-1	TRBJ1-2	many	TGCGCCAGCAGCCAAGATCGGAGGGGCTACACCTTC	CASSQDRRGYTF
.	12	TRBV12-3/TRBV12-4	TRBJ1-1	many	TGTGCCAGCAGTTTCTGGAACACTGAAGCTTTCTTT	CASSFWNTEAFF
.	15	TRBV4-3	TRBJ1-2	.	TGCGCCAGCAGCCAAGAAGGGGGTCCCAACTATGGCTACACCTTC	CASSQEGGPNYGYTF
TRBD1	16	TRBV4-2	TRBJ1-1	many	TGTGCCAGCAGCCAAGATACAGGGGGCGGGATCACTGAAGCTTTCTTT	CASSQDTGGGITEAFF
.	17	TRBV3-1	TRBJ2-6	many	TGTGCCAGCAGCCAAGAAGTGCTTGCCTCTGGGGCCAACGTCCTGACTTTC	CASSQEVLASGANVLTF
TRBD2	16	TRBV6-5	TRBJ2-5	many	TGTGCCAGCAGTTCGAGGACTAGCGGGAGAAGGGAGACCCAGTACTTC	CASSSRTSGRRETQYF
.	11	TRBV12-3/TRBV12-4	TRBJ1-1	many	TGTGCCAGCAGTTTAAGCACTGAAGCTTTCTTT	CASSLSTEAFF
TRBD2	16	TRBV7-9	TRBJ2-3	many	TGTGCCAGCAGCTTACAGAGCGGGGGGGCGGGAGATACGCAGTATTTT	CASSLQSGGAGDTQYF